A selection of T cell receptor beta chains follows, all from one sample in a study of regulatory T cells in long-lasting Graves disease. From the multiplex PCR reads, TCRdb called clonotypes with MiXCR, one entry per CDR3 protein. The data contain approximately 230,000 distinct CDR3 sequences, 18% of them singletons. The specimen comprised peripheral blood mononuclear cells (PBMCs), sampled at new diagnosis, from a patient treated with antithyroid drugs. Receptors were obtained from a female donor with Graves disease. Both conserved end residues are part of each CDR3. D genes are given only for firm matches. The size of a clone is reported for some rows only, either as once, few or many, or as a class for expanded clones.

D: NA; J: TRBJ2-1; size: many; V: TRBV9; CDR3: CASSVGQRGYNEQFF; DNA: TGTGCCAGCAGCGTAGGCCAGAGAGGGTACAATGAGCAGTTCTTC
D: NA; J: TRBJ2-1; size: few; V: TRBV11-1; CDR3: CASSLLRDSYNEQFF; DNA: TGTGCCAGCAGCTTGTTACGGGACTCTTACAATGAGCAGTTCTTC
D: NA; J: TRBJ1-4; size: many; V: TRBV24-1; CDR3: CATSDPKTGGDEKLFF; DNA: TGTGCCACCAGTGATCCCAAAACCGGGGGGGATGAAAAACTGTTTTTT
D: TRBD1; J: TRBJ2-6; size: once; V: TRBV19; CDR3: CASTLRRLFETGGSGANVLTF; DNA: TGTGCCAGTACCCTTCGGAGATTGTTCGAGACAGGGGGGTCTGGGGCCAACGTCCTGACTTTC
D: NA; J: TRBJ2-2; size: NA; V: TRBV19; CDR3: CASGHLNTGELFF; DNA: TGTGCCAGCGGCCACCTGAACACCGGGGAGCTGTTTTTT
D: TRBD1; J: TRBJ2-7; size: many; V: TRBV12-3/TRBV12-4; CDR3: CASSGTGSGEQYF; DNA: TGTGCCAGCAGTGGGACAGGGTCGGGCGAGCAGTACTTC
D: NA; J: TRBJ2-5; size: many; V: TRBV11-2; CDR3: CASSLDGPRETQYF; DNA: TGTGCCAGCAGCTTAGACGGTCCACGAGAGACCCAGTACTTC
D: TRBD2; J: TRBJ2-7; size: many; V: TRBV6-1; CDR3: CASSPGLAAGEQYF; DNA: TGTGCCAGCAGTCCCGGACTAGCGGCAGGGGAGCAGTACTTC
D: TRBD2; J: TRBJ2-1; size: NA; V: TRBV6-1; CDR3: CASNSGRETSYNEQFF; DNA: TGTGCCAGCAATTCGGGGCGGGAGACCTCCTACAATGAGCAGTTCTTC
D: NA; J: TRBJ1-2; size: many; V: TRBV5-6; CDR3: CASSPGRSGYTF; DNA: TGTGCCAGCAGTCCGGGACGGTCCGGCTACACCTTC
D: TRBD1; J: TRBJ2-5; size: NA; V: TRBV7-9; CDR3: CASSATGGETQYF; DNA: TGTGCCAGCAGCGCGACAGGGGGCGAGACCCAGTACTTC
D: NA; J: TRBJ1-5; size: many; V: TRBV7-2; CDR3: CASSLPGGQPQHF; DNA: TGTGCCAGCAGCTTACCTGGGGGGCAGCCCCAGCATTTT
D: TRBD1; J: TRBJ2-7; size: many; V: TRBV28; CDR3: CASSSLTDRAYEQYF; DNA: TGTGCCAGCAGTTCCTTGACGGACAGGGCCTACGAGCAGTACTTC
D: NA; J: TRBJ1-6; size: NA; V: TRBV27; CDR3: CASSSQTWDSPLHF; DNA: TGTGCCAGCAGCTCACAAACATGGGATTCACCCCTCCACTTT
D: TRBD2; J: TRBJ2-2; size: many; V: TRBV3-1; CDR3: CASSHVAGTGELFF; DNA: TGTGCCAGCAGCCATGTAGCGGGCACCGGGGAGCTGTTTTTT
D: TRBD1; J: TRBJ2-7; size: many; V: TRBV5-6; CDR3: CASSIATGVNTYEQYF; DNA: TGTGCCAGCAGCATAGCGACAGGGGTCAACACCTACGAGCAGTACTTC
D: TRBD2; J: TRBJ2-3; size: NA; V: TRBV6-1; CDR3: CASSPRGTSGDTQYF; DNA: TGTGCCAGCAGCCCCAGGGGGACTAGCGGAGATACGCAGTATTTT
D: TRBD2; J: TRBJ2-2; size: many; V: TRBV7-8; CDR3: CASSSGGRDTGELFF; DNA: TGTGCCAGCAGCTCGGGAGGCCGGGACACCGGGGAGCTGTTTTTT
D: TRBD1; J: TRBJ2-7; size: many; V: TRBV24-1; CDR3: CATSDRGQGSAYEQYF; DNA: TGTGCCACCAGTGATCGCGGACAGGGCTCTGCCTACGAGCAGTACTTC
D: NA; J: TRBJ1-2; size: many; V: TRBV6-1; CDR3: CASSGPVLGRVYGYTF; DNA: TGTGCCAGCAGTGGACCGGTGTTGGGGAGGGTCTATGGCTACACCTTC
D: NA; J: TRBJ2-4; size: many; V: TRBV9; CDR3: CASSVEGQGNIQYF; DNA: TGTGCCAGCAGCGTAGAGGGTCAGGGGAACATTCAGTACTTC
D: NA; J: TRBJ2-4; size: many; V: TRBV12-3/TRBV12-4; CDR3: CASSFEGGDIQYF; DNA: TGTGCCAGCAGCTTTGAGGGTGGAGACATTCAGTACTTC
D: TRBD2; J: TRBJ2-3; size: few; V: TRBV19; CDR3: CVRGGDYTQYF; DNA: TGTGTCCGGGGGGGCGATTATACGCAGTATTTT
D: NA; J: TRBJ2-5; size: many; V: TRBV10-3; CDR3: CAISDLDTETQYF; DNA: TGTGCCATCAGTGATCTAGACACGGAGACCCAGTACTTC
D: NA; J: TRBJ1-2; size: many; V: TRBV9; CDR3: CASSARTVNYGYTF; DNA: TGTGCCAGCAGCGCCCGGACAGTCAACTATGGCTACACCTTC
D: TRBD2; J: TRBJ2-3; size: NA; V: TRBV5-1; CDR3: CASSLEGFVTSAFTDTQYF; DNA: TGCGCCAGCAGCTTGGAAGGATTTGTGACTAGCGCCTTCACAGATACGCAGTATTTT
D: NA; J: TRBJ1-1; size: many; V: TRBV11-3; CDR3: CASSSGHRAEAFF; DNA: TGTGCCAGCAGCTCTGGACATAGGGCGGAAGCTTTCTTT
D: NA; J: TRBJ2-6; size: many; V: TRBV10-3; CDR3: CAISDTRSSGANVLTF; DNA: TGTGCCATCAGTGATACCCGAAGCTCTGGGGCCAACGTCCTGACTTTC
D: TRBD1; J: TRBJ2-3; size: NA; V: TRBV30; CDR3: CAWTDRGGDTQYF; DNA: TGTGCCTGGACGGACAGGGGAGGAGATACGCAGTATTTT
D: TRBD1; J: TRBJ1-1; size: many; V: TRBV10-3; CDR3: CAIRGTGVYTEAFF; DNA: TGTGCCATCAGGGGGACAGGGGTTTACACTGAAGCTTTCTTT
D: TRBD1; J: TRBJ2-5; size: many; V: TRBV3-1; CDR3: CASSPRDREGETQYF; DNA: TGTGCCAGCAGCCCCCGGGACAGGGAGGGGGAGACCCAGTACTTC
D: TRBD1; J: TRBJ1-1; size: many; V: TRBV6-1; CDR3: CASSVGQASGTEAFF; DNA: TGTGCCAGCAGTGTAGGACAGGCTTCGGGCACTGAAGCTTTCTTT
D: NA; J: TRBJ2-3; size: many; V: TRBV29-1; CDR3: CSVGADTQYF; DNA: TGCAGCGTGGGTGCAGATACGCAGTATTTT
D: TRBD1; J: TRBJ1-2; size: NA; V: TRBV3-1; CDR3: CASSFRGGGGYTF; DNA: TGTGCCAGCAGCTTCAGGGGGGGTGGTGGCTACACCTTC
D: TRBD1; J: TRBJ1-2; size: many; V: TRBV3-1; CDR3: CASSRGTGGINDYGYTF; DNA: TGTGCCAGCAGCCGAGGGACAGGGGGCATAAACGACTATGGCTACACCTTC
D: TRBD2; J: TRBJ2-3; size: many; V: TRBV7-2; CDR3: CASSLLSGSFGADTQYF; DNA: TGTGCCAGCAGCTTACTTAGCGGGAGTTTCGGGGCAGATACGCAGTATTTT
D: NA; J: TRBJ2-2; size: many; V: TRBV7-2; CDR3: CASSLVERDTGELFF; DNA: TGTGCCAGCAGCTTAGTTGAGCGGGACACCGGGGAGCTGTTTTTT
D: TRBD2; J: TRBJ2-7; size: NA; V: TRBV9; CDR3: CASSVTSGGSGRAGYEQYF; DNA: TGTGCCAGCAGCGTGACGTCGGGGGGTAGCGGGAGGGCCGGGTACGAGCAGTACTTC
D: NA; J: TRBJ2-3; size: many; V: TRBV7-2; CDR3: CASSSYRDTDTQYF; DNA: TGTGCCAGCAGCAGCTACCGGGACACAGATACGCAGTATTTT
D: NA; J: TRBJ2-2; size: many; V: TRBV12-3/TRBV12-4; CDR3: CASSFGEGLFF; DNA: TGTGCCAGCAGTTTTGGGGAAGGGCTGTTTTTT
D: NA; J: TRBJ1-2; size: once; V: TRBV12-3/TRBV12-4; CDR3: CASSPGTFSSF; DNA: TGTGCCAGCAGCCCTGGGACATTCTCCAGCTTC